This T cell receptor beta chain was recovered during a study of OX40 agonist ivuxolimab in advanced cancers. The wider study: Given to patients was ivuxolimab, an agonistic anti-OX40 (CD134) antibody. Partial responses were achieved by three patients: one hepatocellular carcinoma, two cutaneous melanoma. Earlier treatment with anti-PD-1, anti-PD-L1 or anti-CTLA-4 was permitted, and over 35% had received some.

The table came from immunoSEQ multiplex PCR; TCRdb's copy has only in-frame clones and leaves some out. The sample lists 31,000 or so clones, 90% to 95% seen once, with less than 5% in the top ten. Germline loops: CDR1 SGHNT, CDR2 YYREEE (reference sequence). The CDR3 length is 15 residues. V was trimmed by 4 bases and J by 2 bases, leaving 14 bases between them. This TCR was sampled from an adult with an advanced solid tumor such as melanoma, head and neck, liver or kidney cancer. The sample consisted of CD4+ or CD8+ T cells sorted from blood, taken in a trial of the OX40 agonist ivuxolimab. V is TRBV5-4 and J is TRBJ2-3; no clear D. CDR3 residues: CASSQRLAFTDTQYF. The CDR3, as DNA: TGTGCCAGCAGCCAAAGACTGGCTTTCACAGATACGCAGTATTTT.